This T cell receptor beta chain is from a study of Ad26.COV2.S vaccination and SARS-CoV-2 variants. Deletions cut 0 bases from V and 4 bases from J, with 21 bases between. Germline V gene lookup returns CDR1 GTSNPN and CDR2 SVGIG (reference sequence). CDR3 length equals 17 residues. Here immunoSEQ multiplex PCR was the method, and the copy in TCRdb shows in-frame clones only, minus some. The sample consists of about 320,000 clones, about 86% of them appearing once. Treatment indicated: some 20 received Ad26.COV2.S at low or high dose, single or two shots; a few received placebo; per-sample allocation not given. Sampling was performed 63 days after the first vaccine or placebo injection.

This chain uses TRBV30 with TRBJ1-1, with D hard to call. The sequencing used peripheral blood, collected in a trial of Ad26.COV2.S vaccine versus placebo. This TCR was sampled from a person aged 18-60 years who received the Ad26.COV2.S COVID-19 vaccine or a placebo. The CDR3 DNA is TGTGCCTGGAGTGTACGAGGTCCTGGGAACTTACGCACTGAAGCTTTCTTT. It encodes CAWSVRGPGNLRTEAFF. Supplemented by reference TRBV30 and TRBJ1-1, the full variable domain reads SQTIHQWPATLVQPVGSPLSLECTVEGTSNPNLYWYRQAAGRGLQLLFYSVGIGQISSEVPQNLSASRPQDRQFILSSKKLLLSDSGFYLCAWSVRGPGNLRTEAFFGQGTRLTVV.